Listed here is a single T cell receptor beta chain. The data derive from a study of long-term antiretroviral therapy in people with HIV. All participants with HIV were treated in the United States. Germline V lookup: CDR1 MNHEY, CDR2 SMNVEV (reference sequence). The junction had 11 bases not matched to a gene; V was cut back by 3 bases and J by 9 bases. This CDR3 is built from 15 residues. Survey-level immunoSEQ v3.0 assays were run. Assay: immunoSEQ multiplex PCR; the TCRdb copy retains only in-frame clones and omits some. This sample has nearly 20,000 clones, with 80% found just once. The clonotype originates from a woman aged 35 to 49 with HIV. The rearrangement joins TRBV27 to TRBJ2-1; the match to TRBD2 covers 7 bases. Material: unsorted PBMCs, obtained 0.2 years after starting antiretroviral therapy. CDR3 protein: CASSFSRGSILEQFF. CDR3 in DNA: TGTGCCAGCAGTTTTTCTCGCGGGAGCATCCTTGAGCAGTTCTTC.